Sequencing of this T cell receptor beta chain was carried out in a study of blood T cell repertoires in COVID-19. Study-level background: Both acute and convalescent COVID-19 samples were obtained from the United States, Italy and Spain. Sample material is recorded as cDNA or gDNA derived from T cells, B-cell-depleted T cells, or PBMCs.

Germline CDR1 reads LNHDA; CDR2 reads SQIVND (reference sequence). Trimming shortened V by 7 bases and J by 6 bases, and 13 bases separated the two germline ends. This CDR3 is 14 amino acids long. Everyone who took part was roughly 18 to 89 years old, and they came from some 23 US areas. Donors were grouped by their self-reported clinical history. Assay used: immunoSEQ multiplex PCR; TCRdb lists only in-frame clones, some missing. The table lists 340,000 or so clones, about 86% of them singletons. This clonotype originated in a woman aged 40 to 50 with acute COVID-19. The genes are TRBV19 and TRBJ1-6; TRBD1 is a possible D gene (6 bases). Source material: PBMCs or T cells enriched from blood (not recorded which). The CDR3 nucleotides are TGTGCCAGTAATCCCCAGGGGCGTAATTCACCCCTCCACTTT. Its protein is CASNPQGRNSPLHF.